In its sample, the clone carrying this T cell receptor beta chain was seen a few times. What it recognizes is unknown. A read error is likely, as this CDR3 ends without the conserved phenylalanine or tryptophan. The DNA is left out, because the CDR3 cannot be placed on it with certainty; the CDR3 is given as TCRdb lists it. The length of the CDR3 is 10 amino acids, counting both ends. The V gene's germline CDR1 is MGHRA and CDR2 YSYEKL. The sample belongs to a study of human T cells and chemical hapten exposure. Study as a whole: Minor volume differences among pooled libraries chiefly drove per-sample TCR yield variation. General study results and limits: With DPC sensitization, TCRs exceeding 1 in 1000 frequency showed no change.

From the 5' RACE reads, TCRdb called clonotypes with MiXCR, one entry per CDR3 protein. Of about 110,000 distinct CDR3 sequences in the sample, approximately 19% were seen once. Total RNA was isolated from whole blood that had not been fractionated. This TCR was recovered from a human donor in good health. The chain links TRBV4-1 to TRBJ2-4; the table's D gene call, TRBD2, was not cross checked with the DNA. The CDR3 sequence: CASSPPSPVY.